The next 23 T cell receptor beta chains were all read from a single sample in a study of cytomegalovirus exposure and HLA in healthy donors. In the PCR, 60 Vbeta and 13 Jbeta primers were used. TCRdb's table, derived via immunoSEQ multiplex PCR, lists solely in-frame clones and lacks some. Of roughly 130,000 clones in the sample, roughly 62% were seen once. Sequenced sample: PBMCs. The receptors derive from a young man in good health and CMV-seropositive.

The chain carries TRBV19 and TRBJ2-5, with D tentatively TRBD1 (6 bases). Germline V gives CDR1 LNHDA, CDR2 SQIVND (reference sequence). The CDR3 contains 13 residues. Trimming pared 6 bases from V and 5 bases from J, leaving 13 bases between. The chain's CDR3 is CASSPQGGETQYF. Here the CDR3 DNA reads TGTGCCAGTAGCCCACAGGGCGGCGAGACCCAGTACTTC.

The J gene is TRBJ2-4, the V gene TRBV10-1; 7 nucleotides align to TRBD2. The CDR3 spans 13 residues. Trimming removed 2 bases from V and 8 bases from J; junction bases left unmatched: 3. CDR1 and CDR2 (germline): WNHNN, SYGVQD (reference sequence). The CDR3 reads CASSETSADIQYF. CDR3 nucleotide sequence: TGCGCCAGCAGTGAGACTAGCGCTGACATTCAGTACTTC.

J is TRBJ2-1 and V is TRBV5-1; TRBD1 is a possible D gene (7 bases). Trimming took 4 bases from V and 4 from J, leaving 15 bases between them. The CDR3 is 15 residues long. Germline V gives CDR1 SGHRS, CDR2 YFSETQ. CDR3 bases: TGCGCCAGCAGCCTCGCGGGACAGTCGTACAATGAGCAGTTCTTC. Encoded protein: CASSLAGQSYNEQFF.

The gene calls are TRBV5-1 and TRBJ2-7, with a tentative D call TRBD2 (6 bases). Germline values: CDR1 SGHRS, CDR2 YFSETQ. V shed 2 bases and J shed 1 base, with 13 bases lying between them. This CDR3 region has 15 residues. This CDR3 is CASSLSGLPSYEQYF. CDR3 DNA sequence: TGCGCCAGCAGCTTATCGGGACTGCCTTCCTACGAGCAGTACTTC.

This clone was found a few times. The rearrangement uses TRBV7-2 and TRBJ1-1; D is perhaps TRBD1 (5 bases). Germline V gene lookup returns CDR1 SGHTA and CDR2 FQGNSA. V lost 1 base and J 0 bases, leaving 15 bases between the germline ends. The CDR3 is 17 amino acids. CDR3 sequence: CASSLGGGGIMNTEAFF. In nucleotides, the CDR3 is TGTGCCAGCAGCTTAGGCGGCGGGGGGATAATGAACACTGAAGCTTTCTTT.

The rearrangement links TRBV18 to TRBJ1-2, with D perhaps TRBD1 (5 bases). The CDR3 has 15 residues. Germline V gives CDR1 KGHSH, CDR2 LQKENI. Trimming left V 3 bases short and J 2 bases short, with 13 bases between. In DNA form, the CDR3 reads TGTGCCAGCTCACCCGGAGGGGAGAGAAACTATGGCTACACCTTC. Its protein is CASSPGGERNYGYTF.

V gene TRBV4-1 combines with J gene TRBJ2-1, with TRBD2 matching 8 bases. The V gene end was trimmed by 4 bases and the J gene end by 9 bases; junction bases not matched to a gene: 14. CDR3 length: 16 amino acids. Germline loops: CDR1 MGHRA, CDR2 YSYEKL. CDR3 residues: CASSPGGGREVVEQFF. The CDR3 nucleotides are TGCGCCAGCAGCCCGGGGGGTGGGCGGGAGGTCGTTGAGCAGTTCTTC.

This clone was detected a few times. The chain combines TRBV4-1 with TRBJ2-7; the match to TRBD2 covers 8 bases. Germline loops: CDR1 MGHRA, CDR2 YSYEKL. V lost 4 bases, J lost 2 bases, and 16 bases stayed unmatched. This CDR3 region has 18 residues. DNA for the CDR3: TGCGCCAGCAGCCTCCGAAGGTCCGGGGGGGAGAGACCCTACGAGCAGTACTTC. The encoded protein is CASSLRRSGGERPYEQYF.

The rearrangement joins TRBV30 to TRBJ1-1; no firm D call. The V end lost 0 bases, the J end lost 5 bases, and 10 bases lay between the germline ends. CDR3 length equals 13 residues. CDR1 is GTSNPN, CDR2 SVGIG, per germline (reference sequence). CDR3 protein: CAWSVLGWTEAFF. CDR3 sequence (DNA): TGTGCCTGGAGTGTACTGGGCTGGACTGAAGCTTTCTTT.

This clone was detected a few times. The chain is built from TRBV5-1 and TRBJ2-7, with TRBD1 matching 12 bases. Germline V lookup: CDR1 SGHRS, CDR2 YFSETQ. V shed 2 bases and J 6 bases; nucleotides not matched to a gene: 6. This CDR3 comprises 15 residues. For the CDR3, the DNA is TGCGCCAGCAGCTTTATTTCGGGACAGGGGGCCGAGCAGTACTTC. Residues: CASSFISGQGAEQYF.

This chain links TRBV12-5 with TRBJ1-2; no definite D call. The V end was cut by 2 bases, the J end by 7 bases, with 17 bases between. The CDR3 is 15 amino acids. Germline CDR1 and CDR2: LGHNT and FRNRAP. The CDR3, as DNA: TGTGCTAGTGGTTTGCACGGTCCCAGAACGGGTGGCTACACCTTC. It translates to CASGLHGPRTGGYTF.

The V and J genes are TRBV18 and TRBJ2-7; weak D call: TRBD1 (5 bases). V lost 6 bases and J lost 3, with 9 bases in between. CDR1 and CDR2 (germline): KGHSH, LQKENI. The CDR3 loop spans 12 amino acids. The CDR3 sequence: CASSSDSYEQYF. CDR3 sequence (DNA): TGTGCCAGCTCCTCAGACAGCTACGAGCAGTACTTC.

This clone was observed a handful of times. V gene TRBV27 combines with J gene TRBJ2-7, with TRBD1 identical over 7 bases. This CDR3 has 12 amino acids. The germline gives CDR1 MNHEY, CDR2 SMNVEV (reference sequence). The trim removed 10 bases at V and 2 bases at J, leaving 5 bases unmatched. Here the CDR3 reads CANPTGTYEQYF. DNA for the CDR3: TGTGCCAACCCGACAGGGACCTACGAGCAGTACTTC.

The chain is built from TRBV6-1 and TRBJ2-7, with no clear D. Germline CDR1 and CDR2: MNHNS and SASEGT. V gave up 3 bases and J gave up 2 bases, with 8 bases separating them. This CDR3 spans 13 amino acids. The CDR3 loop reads CASSDHTTYEQYF. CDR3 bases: TGTGCCAGCAGTGACCACACCACCTACGAGCAGTACTTC.

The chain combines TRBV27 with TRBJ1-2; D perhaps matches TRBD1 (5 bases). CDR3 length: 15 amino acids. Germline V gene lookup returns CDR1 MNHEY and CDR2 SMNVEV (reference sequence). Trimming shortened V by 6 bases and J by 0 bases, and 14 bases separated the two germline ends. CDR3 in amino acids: CASRTDGHPNYGYTF. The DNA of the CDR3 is TGTGCCAGCAGGACCGATGGACACCCTAACTATGGCTACACCTTC.

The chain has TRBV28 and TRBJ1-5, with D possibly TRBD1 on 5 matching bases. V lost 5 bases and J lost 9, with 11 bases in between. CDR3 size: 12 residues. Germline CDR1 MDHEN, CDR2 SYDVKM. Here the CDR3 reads CASSGQRGPQHF. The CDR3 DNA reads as TGTGCCAGCAGTGGCCAAAGGGGGCCCCAGCATTTT.

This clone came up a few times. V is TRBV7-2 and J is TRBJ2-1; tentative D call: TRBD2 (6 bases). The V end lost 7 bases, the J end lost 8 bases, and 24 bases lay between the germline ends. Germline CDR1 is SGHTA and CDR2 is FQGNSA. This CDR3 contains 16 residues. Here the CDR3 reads CASTPPPGARGDEQFF. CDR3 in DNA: TGTGCCAGCACCCCTCCGCCGGGAGCTAGAGGAGATGAGCAGTTCTTC.

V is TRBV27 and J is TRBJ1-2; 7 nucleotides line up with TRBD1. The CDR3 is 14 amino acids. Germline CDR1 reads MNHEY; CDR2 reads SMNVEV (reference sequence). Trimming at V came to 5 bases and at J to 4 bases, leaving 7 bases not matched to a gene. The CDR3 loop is CASSRQGLSYGYTF. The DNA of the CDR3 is TGTGCCAGCAGTCGACAGGGATTGTCCTATGGCTACACCTTC.

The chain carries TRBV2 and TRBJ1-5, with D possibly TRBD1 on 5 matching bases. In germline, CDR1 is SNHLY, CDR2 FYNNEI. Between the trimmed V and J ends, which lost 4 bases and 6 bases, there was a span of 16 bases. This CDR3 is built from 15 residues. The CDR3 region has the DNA TGTGCCAGCAGTGTACTTTGGCAGGGCGGTCAGCCCCAGCATTTT. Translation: CASSVLWQGGQPQHF.

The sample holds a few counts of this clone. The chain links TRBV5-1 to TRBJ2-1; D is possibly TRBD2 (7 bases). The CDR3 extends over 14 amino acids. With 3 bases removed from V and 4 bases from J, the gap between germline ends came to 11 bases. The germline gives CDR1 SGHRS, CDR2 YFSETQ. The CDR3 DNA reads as TGCGCCAGCAGCTGGGAGGGGGGGTACAATGAGCAGTTCTTC. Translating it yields CASSWEGGYNEQFF.

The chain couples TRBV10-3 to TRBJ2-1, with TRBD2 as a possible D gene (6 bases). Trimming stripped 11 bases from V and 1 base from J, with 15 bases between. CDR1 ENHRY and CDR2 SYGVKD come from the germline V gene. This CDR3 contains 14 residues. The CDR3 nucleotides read TGTGCCCTGTCACTAGCCGGGTCCTACAATGAGCAGTTCTTC. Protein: CALSLAGSYNEQFF.

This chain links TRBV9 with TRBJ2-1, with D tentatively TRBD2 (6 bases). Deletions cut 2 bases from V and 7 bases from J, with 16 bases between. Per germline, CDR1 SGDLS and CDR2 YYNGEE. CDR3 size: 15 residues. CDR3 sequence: CASSVGTWARNEQFF. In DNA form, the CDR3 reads TGTGCCAGCAGCGTGGGGACTTGGGCTCGGAATGAGCAGTTCTTC.

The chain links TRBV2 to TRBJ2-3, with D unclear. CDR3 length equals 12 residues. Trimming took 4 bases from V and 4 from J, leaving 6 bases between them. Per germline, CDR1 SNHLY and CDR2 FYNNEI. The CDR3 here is CASSVVPDTQYF. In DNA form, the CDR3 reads TGTGCCAGCAGTGTAGTCCCAGATACGCAGTATTTT.